This T cell receptor beta chain is drawn from a study of shared clonotypes between healthy human individuals. The assay was immunoSEQ multiplex PCR, and TCRdb's table has in-frame clones only and misses some. This sample yields 2.3 million or so clones, of which 93% are seen a single time; under 0.45% belongs to the top ten. The sequence came from a young man in good health. Some clones in this sample may be carry-over from other donors' samples. Sequenced input: naive CD4+ T cells from PBMCs. Subset given: CD45RA+ positively selected.

This CDR3 is CASSLLAVQNTGELFF. The CDR3 bases are TGTGCCAGCAGCTTACTAGCAGTTCAGAACACCGGGGAGCTGTTTTTT. The chain combines TRBV7-2 with TRBJ2-2; TRBD2 might be the D (5 bases). V lost 2 bases, J lost 1 base, and 11 bases lay in between. Germline CDR1 and CDR2: SGHTA and FQGNSA. This CDR3 has 16 amino acids.